This TCR beta chain was captured in a study of blood T cell repertoires in COVID-19. Produced via immunoSEQ multiplex PCR; TCRdb's table is partial and in-frame only. The table records a few hundred thousand clones, about 88% of them present only once. V was trimmed by 7 bases and J by 4 bases, leaving 16 bases between them. The CDR3 runs to 14 residues. Germline loops: CDR1 MNHEY, CDR2 SVGAGI. Sequenced material: peripheral blood. This chain joins TRBV6-5 and TRBJ1-1; no clear D. The TCR originated in a man aged 55 to 70 who had recovered from COVID-19. The CDR3 DNA is TGTGCCAGCACCCAACAGAGTAGAAGCACTGAAGCTTTCTTT. This encodes CASTQQSRSTEAFF.